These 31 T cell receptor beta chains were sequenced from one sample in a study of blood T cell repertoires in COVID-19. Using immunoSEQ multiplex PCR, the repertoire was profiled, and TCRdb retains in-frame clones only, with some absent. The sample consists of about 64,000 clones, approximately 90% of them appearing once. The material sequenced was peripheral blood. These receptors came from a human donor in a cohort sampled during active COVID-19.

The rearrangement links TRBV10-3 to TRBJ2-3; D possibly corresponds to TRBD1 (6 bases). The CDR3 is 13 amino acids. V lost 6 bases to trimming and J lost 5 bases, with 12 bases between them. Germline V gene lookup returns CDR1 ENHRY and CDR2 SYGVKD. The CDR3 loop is CAIRRDNGDTQYF. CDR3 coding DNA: TGTGCCATCAGGAGGGACAACGGAGATACGCAGTATTTT.

This CDR3 is CASSDRGWELFF. The CDR3 DNA is TGTGCCAGCAGTGACAGGGGCTGGGAGCTGTTTTTT. This chain joins TRBV6-6 and TRBJ2-2; 8 bases agree with TRBD1. Germline-derived CDR1 and CDR2 are MNHNY and SVGAGI (reference sequence). The CDR3 totals 12 residues. The V and J ends lost 5 bases and 9 bases, in that order; junction bases with no gene match: 2.

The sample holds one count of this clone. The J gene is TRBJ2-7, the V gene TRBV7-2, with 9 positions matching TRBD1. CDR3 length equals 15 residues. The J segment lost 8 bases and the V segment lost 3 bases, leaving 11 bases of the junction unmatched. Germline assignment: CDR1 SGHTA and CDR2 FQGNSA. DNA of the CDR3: TGTGCCAGCAGCTTGGGATCCGGGACAGGGAGAAAGCAGTACTTC. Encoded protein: CASSLGSGTGRKQYF.

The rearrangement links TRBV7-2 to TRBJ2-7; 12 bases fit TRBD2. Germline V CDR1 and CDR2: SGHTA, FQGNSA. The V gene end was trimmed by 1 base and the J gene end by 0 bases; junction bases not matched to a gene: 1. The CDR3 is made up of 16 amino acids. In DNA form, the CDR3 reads TGTGCCAGCAGCTTAGGGACTAGCGGGAACTCCTACGAGCAGTACTTC. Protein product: CASSLGTSGNSYEQYF.

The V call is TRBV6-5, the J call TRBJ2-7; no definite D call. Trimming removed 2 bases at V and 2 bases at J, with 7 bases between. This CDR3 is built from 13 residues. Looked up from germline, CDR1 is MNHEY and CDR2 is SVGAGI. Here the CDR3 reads CASSYGVTYEQYF. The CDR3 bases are TGTGCCAGCAGTTACGGAGTAACCTACGAGCAGTACTTC.

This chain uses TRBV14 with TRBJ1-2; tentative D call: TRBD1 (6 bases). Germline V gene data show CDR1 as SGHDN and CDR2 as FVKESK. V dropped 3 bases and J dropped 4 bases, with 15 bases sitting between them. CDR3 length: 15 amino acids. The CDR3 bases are TGTGCCAGCAGCCAGTCCGGGGGGCGGTTCTATGGCTACACCTTC. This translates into CASSQSGGRFYGYTF.

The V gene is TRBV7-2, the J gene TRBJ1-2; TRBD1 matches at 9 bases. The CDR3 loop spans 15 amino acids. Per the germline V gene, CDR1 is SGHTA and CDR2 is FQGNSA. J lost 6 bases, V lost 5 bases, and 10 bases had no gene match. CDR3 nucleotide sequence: TGTGCCAGCAGCACCTTGACAGGGGGAATTGATGGCTACACCTTC. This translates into CASSTLTGGIDGYTF.

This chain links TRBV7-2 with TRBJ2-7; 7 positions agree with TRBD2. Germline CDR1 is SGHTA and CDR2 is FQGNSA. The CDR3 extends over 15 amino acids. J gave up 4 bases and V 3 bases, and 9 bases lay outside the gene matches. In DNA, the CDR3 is TGTGCCAGCAGCTTCGGGCTAGCGGCAGCGTACGAGCAGTACTTC. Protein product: CASSFGLAAAYEQYF.

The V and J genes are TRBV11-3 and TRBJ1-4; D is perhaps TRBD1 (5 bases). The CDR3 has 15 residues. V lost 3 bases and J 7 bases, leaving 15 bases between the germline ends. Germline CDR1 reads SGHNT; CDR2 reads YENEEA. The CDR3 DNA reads TGTGCCAGCAGCTTCAGGCAGGGAAGAATTGAAAAACTGTTTTTT. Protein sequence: CASSFRQGRIEKLFF.

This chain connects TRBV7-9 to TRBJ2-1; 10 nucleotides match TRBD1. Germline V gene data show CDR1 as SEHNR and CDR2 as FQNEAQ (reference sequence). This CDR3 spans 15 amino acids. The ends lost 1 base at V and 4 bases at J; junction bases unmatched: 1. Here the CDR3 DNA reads TGTGCCAGCAGCTTAGGGGGACAGGGGTACAATGAGCAGTTCTTC. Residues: CASSLGGQGYNEQFF.

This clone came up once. The CDR3 bases are TGTGCCAGCAGCTTAAGGAGTTGGACTAGCGAGCCGGATACGCAGTATTTT. Encoded protein: CASSLRSWTSEPDTQYF. The V gene is TRBV7-8, the J gene TRBJ2-3; 9 bases align to TRBD2. CDR1 and CDR2 (germline): SGHVS, FQNEAQ. Trimming removed 2 bases from V and 6 bases from J; junction bases left unmatched: 12. The CDR3 is 17 amino acids.

Here the CDR3 DNA reads TGTGCCAGCAGGCGGGAGCGGGTGTCCTACGAGCAGTACTTC. As protein: CASRRERVSYEQYF. V usage is TRBV28 and J usage is TRBJ2-7, with 7 positions matching TRBD2. The CDR3 has 14 amino acids. The V gene end was trimmed by 6 bases and the J gene end by 1 base; junction bases not matched to a gene: 6. CDR1 is MDHEN and CDR2 is SYDVKM in the germline V gene.

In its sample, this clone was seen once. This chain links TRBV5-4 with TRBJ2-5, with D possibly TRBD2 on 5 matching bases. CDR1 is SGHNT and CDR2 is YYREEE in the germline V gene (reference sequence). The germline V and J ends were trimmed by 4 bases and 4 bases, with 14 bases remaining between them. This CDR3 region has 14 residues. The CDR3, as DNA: TGTGCCAGCAGCCCAAGAGAGGGCCCAGAGACCCAGTACTTC. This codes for CASSPREGPETQYF.

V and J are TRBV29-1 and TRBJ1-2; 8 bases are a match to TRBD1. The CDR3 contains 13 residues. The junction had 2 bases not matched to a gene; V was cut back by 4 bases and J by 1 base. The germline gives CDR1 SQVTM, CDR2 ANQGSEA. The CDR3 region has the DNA TGCAGCGTTGGAACAGGGGGTAACTATGGCTACACCTTC. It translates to CSVGTGGNYGYTF.

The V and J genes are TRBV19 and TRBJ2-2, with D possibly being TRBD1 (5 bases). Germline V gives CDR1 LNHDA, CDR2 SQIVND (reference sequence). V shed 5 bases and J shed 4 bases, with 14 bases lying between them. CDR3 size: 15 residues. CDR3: CASSPIGVSTGELFF. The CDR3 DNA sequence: TGTGCCAGTAGTCCGATAGGGGTCTCCACCGGGGAGCTGTTTTTT.

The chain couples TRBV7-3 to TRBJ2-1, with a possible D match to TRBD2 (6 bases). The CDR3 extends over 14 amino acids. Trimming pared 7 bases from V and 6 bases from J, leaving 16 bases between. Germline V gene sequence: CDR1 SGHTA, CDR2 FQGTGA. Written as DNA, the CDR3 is TGTGCCAGCACCCGGGAGCCGACGTCCAATGAGCAGTTCTTC. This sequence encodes CASTREPTSNEQFF.

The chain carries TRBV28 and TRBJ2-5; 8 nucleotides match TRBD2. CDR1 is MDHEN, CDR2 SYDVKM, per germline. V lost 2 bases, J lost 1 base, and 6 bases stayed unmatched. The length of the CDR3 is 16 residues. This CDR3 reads CASSLKRGQVQETQYF. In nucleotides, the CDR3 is TGTGCCAGCAGTTTAAAGCGGGGGCAAGTCCAAGAGACCCAGTACTTC.

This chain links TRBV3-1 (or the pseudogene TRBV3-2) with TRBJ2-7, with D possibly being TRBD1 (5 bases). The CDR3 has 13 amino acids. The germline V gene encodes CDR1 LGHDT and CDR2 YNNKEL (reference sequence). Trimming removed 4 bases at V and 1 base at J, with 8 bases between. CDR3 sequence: CASSPGHSYEQYF. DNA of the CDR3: TGTGCCAGCAGCCCCGGACATTCCTACGAGCAGTACTTC.

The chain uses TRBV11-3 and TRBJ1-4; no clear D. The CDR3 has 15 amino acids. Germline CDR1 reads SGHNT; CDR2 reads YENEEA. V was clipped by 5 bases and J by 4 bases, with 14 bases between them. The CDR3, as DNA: TGTGCCAGCAGCAAATCCCTGGTGCGTAATGAAAAACTGTTTTTT. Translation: CASSKSLVRNEKLFF. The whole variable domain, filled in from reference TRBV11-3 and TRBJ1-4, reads EAGVVQSPRYKIIEKKQPVAFWCNPISGHNTLYWYLQNLGQGPELLIRYENEEAVDDSQLPKDRFSAERLKGVDSTLKIQPAELGDSAVYLCASSKSLVRNEKLFFGSGTQLSVL.

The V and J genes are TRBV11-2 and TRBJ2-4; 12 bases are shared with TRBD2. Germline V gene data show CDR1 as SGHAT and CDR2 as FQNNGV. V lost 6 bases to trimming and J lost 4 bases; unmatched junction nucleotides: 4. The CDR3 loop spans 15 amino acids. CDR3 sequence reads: CASSLAGGVKNIQYF. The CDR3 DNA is TGTGCCAGCAGTCTAGCGGGAGGGGTGAAAAACATTCAGTACTTC.

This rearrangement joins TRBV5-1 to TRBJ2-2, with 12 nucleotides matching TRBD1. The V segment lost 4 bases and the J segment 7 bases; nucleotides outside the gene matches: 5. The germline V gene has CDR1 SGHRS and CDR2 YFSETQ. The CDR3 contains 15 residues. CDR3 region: CASSPGQGAVGELFF. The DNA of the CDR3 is TGCGCCAGCAGCCCGGGACAGGGGGCTGTCGGGGAGCTGTTTTTT.

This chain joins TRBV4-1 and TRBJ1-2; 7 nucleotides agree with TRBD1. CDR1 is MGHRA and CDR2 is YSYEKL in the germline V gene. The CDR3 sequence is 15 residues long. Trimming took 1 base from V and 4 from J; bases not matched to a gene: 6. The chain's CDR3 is CASSQVEGAGYGYTF. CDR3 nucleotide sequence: TGCGCCAGCAGCCAAGTGGAGGGGGCGGGCTATGGCTACACCTTC.

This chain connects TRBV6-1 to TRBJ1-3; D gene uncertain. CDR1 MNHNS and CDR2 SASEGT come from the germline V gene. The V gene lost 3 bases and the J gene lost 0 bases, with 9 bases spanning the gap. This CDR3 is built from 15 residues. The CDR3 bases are TGTGCCAGCAGTGATCCTAGCTTCTCTGGAAACACCATATATTTT. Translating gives CASSDPSFSGNTIYF.

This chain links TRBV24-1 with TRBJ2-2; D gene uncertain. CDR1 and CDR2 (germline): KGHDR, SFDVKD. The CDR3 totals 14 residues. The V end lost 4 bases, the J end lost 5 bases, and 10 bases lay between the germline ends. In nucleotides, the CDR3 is TGTGCCACCAGTGAGCTCACAGAGACCGGGGAGCTGTTTTTT. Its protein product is CATSELTETGELFF.

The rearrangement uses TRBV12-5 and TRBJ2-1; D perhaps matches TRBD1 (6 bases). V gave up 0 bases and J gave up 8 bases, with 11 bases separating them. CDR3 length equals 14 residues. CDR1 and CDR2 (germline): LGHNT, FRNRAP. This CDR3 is CASGLVDSSYEQFF. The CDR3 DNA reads TGTGCTAGTGGTTTGGTGGACAGTAGTTATGAGCAGTTCTTC.

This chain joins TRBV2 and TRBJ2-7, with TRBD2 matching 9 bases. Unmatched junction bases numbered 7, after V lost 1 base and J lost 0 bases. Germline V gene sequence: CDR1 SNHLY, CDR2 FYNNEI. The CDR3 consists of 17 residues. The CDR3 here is CASSEGVAGGSSYEQYF. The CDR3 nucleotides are TGTGCCAGCAGTGAAGGTGTTGCGGGGGGGAGCTCCTACGAGCAGTACTTC.

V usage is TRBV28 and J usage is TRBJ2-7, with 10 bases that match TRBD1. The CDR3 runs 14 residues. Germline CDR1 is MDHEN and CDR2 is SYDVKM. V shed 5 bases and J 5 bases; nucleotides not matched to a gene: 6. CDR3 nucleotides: TGTGCCAGCAGTCAGGACAGGGGGGTCCACGAGCAGTACTTC. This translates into CASSQDRGVHEQYF.

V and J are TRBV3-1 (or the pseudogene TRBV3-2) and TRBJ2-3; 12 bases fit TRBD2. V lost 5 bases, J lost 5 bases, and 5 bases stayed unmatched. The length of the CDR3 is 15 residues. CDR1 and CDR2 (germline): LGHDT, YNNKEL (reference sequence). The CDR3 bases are TGTGCCAGCAGCTTCCGACTAGCGGGAGAAGATACGCAGTATTTT. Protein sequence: CASSFRLAGEDTQYF.

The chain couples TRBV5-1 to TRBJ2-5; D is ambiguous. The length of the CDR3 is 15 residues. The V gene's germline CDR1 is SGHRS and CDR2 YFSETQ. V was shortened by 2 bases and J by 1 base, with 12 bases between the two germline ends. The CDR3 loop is CASSLATDPQETQYF. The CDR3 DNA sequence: TGCGCCAGCAGCTTAGCCACAGACCCCCAAGAGACCCAGTACTTC.

This CDR3 reads CASGLPSRRRNEQFF. The CDR3 DNA reads TGTGCCAGCGGCCTGCCTTCCCGGAGGAGGAATGAGCAGTTCTTC. The chain recombines TRBV7-2 with TRBJ2-1; D might be TRBD2 (5 bases). The CDR3 consists of 15 residues. Germline V gives CDR1 SGHTA, CDR2 FQGNSA. V lost 8 bases and J lost 7, with 21 bases in between.

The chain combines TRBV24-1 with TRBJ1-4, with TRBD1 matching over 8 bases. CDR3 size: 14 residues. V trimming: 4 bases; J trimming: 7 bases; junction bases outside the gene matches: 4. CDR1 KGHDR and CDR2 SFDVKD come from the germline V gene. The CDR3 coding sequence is TGTGCCACCAGTGACCCTGGACAGGGTGAAAAACTGTTTTTT. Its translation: CATSDPGQGEKLFF.